In its sample, the clone carrying this T cell receptor (beta chain) was seen a few times. As yet, its antigen is unknown. The CDR3 runs 14 residues. The ends lost 5 bases at V and 12 bases at J; junction bases unmatched: 12. Germline lookup yields CDR1 SNHLY and CDR2 FYNNEI. Only one heparinised blood draw was taken per donor, and its volume averaged about 120 mL. The record originates from a study of beta chain features in type 1 diabetes. Study context: What patients shared with healthy donors was a similar profile of age, gender and cell yields. Study-wide results and limits: Shortening of TCRB CDR3s, moderate but significant, appeared in all four CD4+ subsets of Type 1 diabetes patients.

Expressed TCRB transcripts were sequenced because the entire RNA isolate underwent reverse transcription. Libraries were prepared by immunoSEQ multiplex PCR; TCRdb keeps only in-frame clonotypes and omits some of them. The sample comprises under 150,000 clones, around 50% of which are singletons, and around 0.39% rests with the top ten. The source material was Tregs from blood. The V and J genes are TRBV2 and TRBJ2-1, with 8 positions matching TRBD2. This sequence was found in a man aged 18 to 30 in good health. The CDR3 protein is CASSFGLAPSGQFF. CDR3 nucleotide sequence: TGTGCCAGCAGTTTCGGACTAGCCCCCTCTGGGCAGTTCTTC.